The present entry profiles one TCR beta chain with its context. The antigen remains undetermined. V lost 7 bases and J lost 9, with 18 bases in between. Germline V CDR1 and CDR2: MDHEN, SYDVKM. This CDR3 spans 13 amino acids. Surgery cases with the highest brain T cell transcript signatures were chosen for sequencing. These data originate in a study of brain T cells in children with intractable seizures. The method was immunoSEQ multiplex PCR; TCRdb's version includes in-frame clones alone and lacks a portion of them. The sample has roughly 80,000 clones; around 90% are singletons. General study findings and limits: Absence of clones before surgery may stem from lower sequencing depth. Only CDR3 sequence similarity suggested viral specificity, without known HCMV serostatus.

The chain is built from TRBV28 and TRBJ1-1; D not resolved. The sequenced sample was peripheral blood, obtained at surgery. This clonotype was sampled from a girl aged 2-15 years with Rasmussen encephalitis and intractable seizures. CDR3: CASKPPEGGQAFF. CDR3 bases: TGTGCCAGCAAACCGCCGGAGGGCGGGCAAGCTTTCTTT.